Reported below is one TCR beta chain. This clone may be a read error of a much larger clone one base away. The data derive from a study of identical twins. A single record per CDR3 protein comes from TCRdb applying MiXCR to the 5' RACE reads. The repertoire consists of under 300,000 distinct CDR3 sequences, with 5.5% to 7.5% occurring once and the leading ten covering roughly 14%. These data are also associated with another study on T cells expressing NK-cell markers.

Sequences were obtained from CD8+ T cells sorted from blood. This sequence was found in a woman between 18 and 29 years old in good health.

The CDR3 coding sequence is TGTGCCAGCAACTTGGCGGGGGGTATTCAAGAGACCCAGTACTTC. This gives the protein CASNLAGGIQETQYF. The V call is TRBV5-5, the J call TRBJ2-5, with 8 positions matching TRBD2. The CDR3 length is 15 residues. Germline CDR1 SGHKS, CDR2 YYEKEE (reference sequence).